The source of this TCR beta chain is a study of early T cells in non-severe SARS-CoV-2 infection. V trimming: 3 bases; J trimming: 2 bases; junction bases outside the gene matches: 10. This CDR3 is 17 amino acids long. Germline CDR1 is SGHRS and CDR2 is YFSETQ. TCRdb fed the 5' RACE reads into MiXCR, producing one record per CDR3 protein. The data contain 95,000 to 120,000 distinct CDR3 sequences, over 10% of them singletons. This clonotype has only a few counts. The chain is built from TRBV5-1 and TRBJ2-3; 9 nucleotides line up with TRBD2. Sequenced sample: whole blood. This clonotype was sampled from an adult who was a healthcare worker with PCR-confirmed SARS-CoV-2 infection or an uninfected control (not recorded which). The CDR3 nucleotides are TGCGCCAGCAGCTCCACCCAAGCGGGGGGTCCCACAGATACGCAGTATTTT. Its protein is CASSSTQAGGPTDTQYF.